This T cell receptor (beta chain) emerged from a study of T cells expressing NK-cell markers. Germline values: CDR1 GTSNPN, CDR2 SVGIG (reference sequence). This CDR3 spans 14 amino acids. No DNA is given; TCRdb re-called the 5' RACE reads and lists each CDR3 protein once. Its listing shows approximately 440,000 distinct CDR3 sequences. The specimen sequenced was blood T cells: a sorted CD56 or NKG2C T cell subset, CD4+ or CD8+ T cells, or bulk PBMC T cells (not recorded which). The source of this sequence is a woman aged 45-65 years in good health. The chain uses TRBV30 and TRBJ1-2. CDR3 sequence: CAWSVAGVTYGYTF.